What follows are 22 T cell receptor beta chains derived from one specimen sequenced in a study of shared clonotypes between healthy human individuals. Clones were sequenced by immunoSEQ multiplex PCR, and TCRdb holds only the in-frame ones, with some missing. The data contain under 850,000 clones, more than 85% of them singletons. Cells designated naive CD8 were CD45RO-negative and were positively selected for CCR7, with terminally differentiated effector memory CD45RA+ cells excluded. The sample consisted of naive CD8+ T cells sorted from blood. The origin of the receptors is a man aged 25-45 years in good health.

This chain joins TRBV6-4 and TRBJ2-1; 7 bases match TRBD1. The CDR3 consists of 16 residues. Per the germline V gene, CDR1 is MRHNA and CDR2 is SNTAGT. Trimming at V came to 5 bases and at J to 6 bases, leaving 13 bases not matched to a gene. The CDR3 DNA reads TGTGCCAGCAGTTCCTCCCAGACAGGGAATATCAATGAGCAGTTCTTC. Translation: CASSSSQTGNINEQFF.

The V gene is TRBV28, the J gene TRBJ2-7; 9 positions match TRBD1. Trimming removed 4 bases from V and 2 bases from J; junction bases left unmatched: 15. CDR3 size: 18 residues. Germline-derived CDR1 and CDR2 are MDHEN and SYDVKM. The chain's CDR3 is CASSSSVPHRGRTYEQYF. The CDR3 bases are TGTGCCAGCAGTTCCTCAGTCCCCCACAGGGGGCGGACCTACGAGCAGTACTTC.

The V and J genes are TRBV28 and TRBJ2-3, with 14 bases that match TRBD2. The V gene end was trimmed by 1 base and the J gene end by 3 bases; junction bases not matched to a gene: 9. CDR1 MDHEN and CDR2 SYDVKM come from the germline V gene. The CDR3 totals 19 residues. CDR3 sequence (DNA): TGTGCCAGCAGTTTATACCCTGGGACTAGCGGGAGCGCAACAGATACGCAGTATTTT. Translated: CASSLYPGTSGSATDTQYF.

The chain is built from TRBV18 and TRBJ2-2; D may correspond to TRBD1 or TRBD2 (5 bases each). The length of the CDR3 is 14 residues. Deletions cut 0 bases from V and 6 bases from J, with 8 bases between. Germline loops: CDR1 KGHSH, CDR2 LQKENI. The CDR3 nucleotides are TGTGCCAGCTCACCACCCCGGGACGCCGGGGAGCTGTTTTTT. It encodes CASSPPRDAGELFF.

The chain couples TRBV7-9 to TRBJ2-3; unclear D gene. CDR3 length: 12 residues. Germline V CDR1 and CDR2: SEHNR, FQNEAQ (reference sequence). V lost 5 bases to trimming and J lost 4 bases, with 7 bases between them. The CDR3 sequence: CASSPHPDTQYF. The CDR3 coding sequence is TGTGCCAGCAGCCCCCACCCAGATACGCAGTATTTT. The entire variable domain, with the rest obtained from reference TRBV7-9 and TRBJ2-3, is as follows: DTGVSQNPRHKITKRGQNVTFRCDPISEHNRLYWYRQTLGQGPEFLTYFQNEAQLEKSRLLSDRFSAERPKGSFSTLEIQRTEQGDSAMYLCASSPHPDTQYFGPGTRLTVL.

This clone was observed a single time. The chain couples TRBV29-1 to TRBJ2-7, with D perhaps TRBD1 (6 bases). Germline V lookup: CDR1 SQVTM, CDR2 ANQGSEA. CDR3 length: 14 residues. V was shortened by 6 bases and J by 2 bases, with 17 bases between the two germline ends. This CDR3 is CSVGIQGLAYEQYF. CDR3 coding DNA: TGCAGCGTGGGGATACAGGGTCTCGCCTACGAGCAGTACTTC.

This rearrangement joins TRBV10-3 to TRBJ2-6; 8 nucleotides agree with TRBD1. V lost 3 bases, J lost 0 bases, and 7 bases stayed unmatched. The CDR3 is 18 residues long. Per germline, CDR1 ENHRY and CDR2 SYGVKD. CDR3 coding DNA: TGTGCCATCAGTGACCTGACAGGGGCCAACTCTGGGGCCAACGTCCTGACTTTC. Amino acids: CAISDLTGANSGANVLTF.

The chain is built from TRBV21-1 and TRBJ1-4; the table gives TRBD1 as D, unverified against the DNA. TRBV21-1 is a listed pseudogene. The CDR3 runs 16 residues. CDR3 protein: CASSSGTGARNEKLFF. CDR3 coding DNA: TGTGCCAGCAGCAGCGGGACAGGGGCTCGGAATGAAAAACTGTTTTTT.

This chain uses TRBV10-2 with TRBJ2-5; a possible D gene is TRBD2 (6 bases). This CDR3 is 14 amino acids long. V dropped 4 bases and J dropped 4 bases, with 13 bases sitting between them. From germline, CDR1 is WSHSY and CDR2 SAAADI. CDR3 in DNA: TGCGCCAGCAGTGGGGGGGAGAAGCGAGAGACCCAGTACTTC. Translated: CASSGGEKRETQYF.

CDR3 in DNA: TGTGCCACAAGGCCAGCGCCTTCCTACAATGAGCAGTTCTTC. Translating gives CATRPAPSYNEQFF. The rearrangement joins TRBV7-2 to TRBJ2-1, with D hard to call. The V end lost 10 bases, the J end lost 1 base, and 14 bases lay between the germline ends. The CDR3 totals 14 residues. The germline CDR1 and CDR2 sequences are SGHTA and FQGNSA.

This rearrangement joins TRBV4-3 to TRBJ2-1; D not resolved. V lost 0 bases to trimming and J lost 10 bases, with 13 bases between them. The V gene's germline CDR1 is LGHNA and CDR2 YSLEER. This CDR3 is built from 14 residues. The CDR3 DNA reads as TGCGCCAGCAGCCAAGAATCGTCGGGTTGGGAGCAGTTCTTC. Its protein is CASSQESSGWEQFF.

The rearrangement joins TRBV14 to TRBJ1-1; D is uncertain. Germline loops: CDR1 SGHDN, CDR2 FVKESK. The V gene lost 1 base and the J gene lost 8 bases, with 14 bases spanning the gap. This CDR3 spans 14 amino acids. As DNA, the CDR3 is TGTGCCAGCAGCCAAGGGACGACCTTTTACGAAGCTTTCTTT. This translates into CASSQGTTFYEAFF.

V and J are TRBV7-2 and TRBJ2-3, with 10 bases lining up with TRBD2. The CDR3 consists of 15 residues. With V trimmed by 5 bases and J by 7 bases, 9 bases remained unmatched. The germline V gene encodes CDR1 SGHTA and CDR2 FQGNSA. CDR3 residues: CASSTEREGRHTQYF. CDR3 nucleotides: TGTGCCAGCAGCACCGAGCGGGAGGGCCGTCATACGCAGTATTTT.

The chain uses TRBV15 and TRBJ2-1; 9 bases are shared with TRBD1. With V trimmed by 0 bases and J by 6 bases, 3 bases remained unmatched. This CDR3 has 15 amino acids. Germline CDR1 reads LNHNV; CDR2 reads YYDKDF (reference sequence). The chain's CDR3 is CATSRDRDRVNEQFF. In nucleotides, the CDR3 is TGTGCCACCAGCAGAGATCGGGACAGGGTCAATGAGCAGTTCTTC.

In the case of this clone: Additional DNA sequences in this sample encode the identical CDR3. The V gene is TRBV7-6, the J gene TRBJ2-7, with unresolved D. The CDR3 is 13 amino acids. With 4 bases removed from V and 5 bases from J, the gap between germline ends came to 12 bases. The germline V gene encodes CDR1 SGHVS and CDR2 FNYEAQ. CDR3 region: CASSSGGGDEQYF. CDR3 sequence (DNA): TGTGCCAGCAGCTCGGGCGGTGGGGACGAGCAGTACTTC.

This chain joins TRBV9 and TRBJ2-5; 10 positions match TRBD1. V shed 4 bases, J shed 4 bases, and the junction held 13 bases outside the gene matches. This CDR3 region has 17 residues. The V gene's germline CDR1 is SGDLS and CDR2 YYNGEE. The CDR3 nucleotides are TGTGCCAGCAGCCCCCCCCAGACAGGGGGCCTAGTAGAGACCCAGTACTTC. Its protein is CASSPPQTGGLVETQYF.

This clone was seen once. The chain employs TRBV14 and TRBJ2-7; D may be TRBD1 (5 bases). V dropped 1 base and J dropped 7 bases, with 11 bases sitting between them. This CDR3 region has 13 residues. Looked up from germline, CDR1 is SGHDN and CDR2 is FVKESK. The CDR3 reads CASSQGQGWEQYF. DNA for the CDR3: TGTGCCAGCAGCCAAGGCCAGGGCTGGGAGCAGTACTTC.

The gene calls are TRBV21-1 and TRBJ2-7; the listed D gene, TRBD2, was not tested against the DNA. TRBV21-1 is marked as a pseudogene. This CDR3 comprises 19 residues. CDR3 region: CASRPERRREGLASCEQYF. In DNA, the CDR3 is TGTGCCAGCAGACCTGAAAGGAGGAGGGAGGGCCTGGCAAGCTGCGAGCAGTACTTC.

Points on this clone: This same CDR3 is encoded by further DNA sequences in the sample. This chain uses TRBV28 with TRBJ2-3; D ambiguous. Trimming took 6 bases from V and 2 from J, leaving 6 bases between them. The CDR3 spans 12 residues. Germline V gene sequence: CDR1 MDHEN, CDR2 SYDVKM. The CDR3 bases are TGTGCCAGCAGCCGCTCCACAGATACGCAGTATTTT. This codes for CASSRSTDTQYF.

This clone was seen once. The rearrangement joins TRBV4-1 to TRBJ2-1; 11 nucleotides match TRBD2. V trimming: 4 bases; J trimming: 7 bases; junction bases outside the gene matches: 9. The length of the CDR3 is 16 residues. Germline V lookup: CDR1 MGHRA, CDR2 YSYEKL. The CDR3 loop reads CASSPSGTSGRNEQFF. The CDR3 nucleotides are TGCGCCAGCAGCCCCTCCGGGACTAGCGGTAGGAATGAGCAGTTCTTC.

The chain joins TRBV6-5 to TRBJ2-2; D perhaps matches TRBD2 (6 bases). The germline V gene encodes CDR1 MNHEY and CDR2 SVGAGI. V was pared by 11 bases and J by 5 bases, with 15 bases between. The CDR3 loop spans 13 amino acids. DNA for the CDR3: TGTGCCGGGGGGACTCTTGTGACCGGGGAGCTGTTTTTT. Protein sequence: CAGGTLVTGELFF.

The rearrangement uses TRBV4-3 and TRBJ2-7; a weak D match, TRBD2 (5 bases). V lost 0 bases and J 3 bases, leaving 15 bases between the germline ends. This CDR3 has 16 residues. CDR1 is LGHNA, CDR2 YSLEER, per germline. The CDR3 loop is CASSQDLGLAVYEQYF. The CDR3 nucleotides read TGCGCCAGCAGCCAAGATCTCGGGCTAGCAGTCTACGAGCAGTACTTC.